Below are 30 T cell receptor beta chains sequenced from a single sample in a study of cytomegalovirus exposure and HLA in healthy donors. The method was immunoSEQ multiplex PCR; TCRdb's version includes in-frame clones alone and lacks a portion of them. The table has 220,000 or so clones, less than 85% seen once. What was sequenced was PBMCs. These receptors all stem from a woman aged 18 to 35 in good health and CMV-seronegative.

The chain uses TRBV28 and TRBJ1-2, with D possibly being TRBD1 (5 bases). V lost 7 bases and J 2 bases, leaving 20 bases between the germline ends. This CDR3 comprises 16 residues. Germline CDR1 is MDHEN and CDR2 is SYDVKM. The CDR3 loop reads CASTAGGPRVNYGYTF. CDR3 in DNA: TGTGCCAGCACCGCCGGGGGACCGCGGGTAAACTATGGCTACACCTTC.

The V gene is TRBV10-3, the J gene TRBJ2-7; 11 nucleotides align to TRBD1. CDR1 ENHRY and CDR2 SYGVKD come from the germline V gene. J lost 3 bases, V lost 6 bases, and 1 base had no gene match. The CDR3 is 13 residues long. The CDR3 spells CAISGTGGYEQYF. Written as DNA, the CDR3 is TGTGCCATCAGCGGGACAGGGGGCTACGAGCAGTACTTC.

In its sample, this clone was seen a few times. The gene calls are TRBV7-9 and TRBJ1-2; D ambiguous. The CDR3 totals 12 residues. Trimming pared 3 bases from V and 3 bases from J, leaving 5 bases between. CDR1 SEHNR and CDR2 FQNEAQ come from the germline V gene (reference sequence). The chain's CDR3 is CASSLNDYGYTF. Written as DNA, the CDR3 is TGTGCCAGCAGCTTGAACGACTATGGCTACACCTTC.

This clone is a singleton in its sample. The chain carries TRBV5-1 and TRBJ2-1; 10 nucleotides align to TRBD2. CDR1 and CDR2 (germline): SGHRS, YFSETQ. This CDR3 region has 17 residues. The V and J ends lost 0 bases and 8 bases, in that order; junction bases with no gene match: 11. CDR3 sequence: CASSLGASGRARYEQFF. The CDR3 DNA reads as TGCGCCAGCAGCTTGGGTGCAAGCGGGAGGGCCCGCTATGAGCAGTTCTTC.

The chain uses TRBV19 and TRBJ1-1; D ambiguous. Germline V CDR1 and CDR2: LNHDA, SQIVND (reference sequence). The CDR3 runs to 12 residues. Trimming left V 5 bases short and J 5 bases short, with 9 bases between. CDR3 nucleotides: TGTGCCAGTAGTTACACGGGGACTGAAGCTTTCTTT. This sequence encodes CASSYTGTEAFF.

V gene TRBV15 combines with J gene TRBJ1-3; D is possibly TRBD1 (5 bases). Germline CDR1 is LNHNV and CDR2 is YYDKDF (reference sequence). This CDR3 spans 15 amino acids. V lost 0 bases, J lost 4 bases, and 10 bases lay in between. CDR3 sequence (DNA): TGTGCCACCAGCAGAGATCGTGGGGACGGAAACACCATATATTTT. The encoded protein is CATSRDRGDGNTIYF.

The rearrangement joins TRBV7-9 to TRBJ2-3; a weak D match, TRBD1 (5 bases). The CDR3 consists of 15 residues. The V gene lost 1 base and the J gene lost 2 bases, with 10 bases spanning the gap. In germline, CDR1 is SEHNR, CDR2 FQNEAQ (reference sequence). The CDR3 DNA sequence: TGTGCCAGCAGCTTAGGGGGCAGTCCCACAGATACGCAGTATTTT. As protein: CASSLGGSPTDTQYF.

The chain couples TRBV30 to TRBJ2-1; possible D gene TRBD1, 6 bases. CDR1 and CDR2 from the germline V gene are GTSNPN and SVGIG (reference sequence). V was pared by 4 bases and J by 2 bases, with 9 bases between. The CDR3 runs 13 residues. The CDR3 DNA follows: TGTGCCTGGAACAGGGACACCTACAATGAGCAGTTCTTC. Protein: CAWNRDTYNEQFF.

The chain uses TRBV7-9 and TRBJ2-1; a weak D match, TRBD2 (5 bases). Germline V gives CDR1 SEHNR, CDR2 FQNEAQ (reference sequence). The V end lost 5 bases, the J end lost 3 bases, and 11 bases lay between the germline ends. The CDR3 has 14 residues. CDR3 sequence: CASSPGRGYNEQFF. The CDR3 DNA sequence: TGTGCCAGCAGCCCCGGCCGGGGCTACAATGAGCAGTTCTTC.

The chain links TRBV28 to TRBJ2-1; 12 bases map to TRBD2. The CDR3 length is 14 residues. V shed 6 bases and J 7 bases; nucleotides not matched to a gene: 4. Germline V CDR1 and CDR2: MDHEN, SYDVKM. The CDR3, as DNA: TGTGCCAGCAGGACTAGCGGGAGAGTAAATGAGCAGTTCTTC. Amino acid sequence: CASRTSGRVNEQFF.

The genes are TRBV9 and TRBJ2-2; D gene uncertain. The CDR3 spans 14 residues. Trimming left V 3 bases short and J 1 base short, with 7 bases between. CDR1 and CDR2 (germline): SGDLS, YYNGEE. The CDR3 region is CASSGAVNTGELFF. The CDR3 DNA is TGTGCCAGCAGCGGGGCAGTGAACACCGGGGAGCTGTTTTTT. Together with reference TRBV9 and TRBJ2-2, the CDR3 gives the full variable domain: DSGVTQTPKHLITATGQRVTLRCSPRSGDLSVYWYQQSLDQGLQFLIQYYNGEERAKGNILERFSAQQFPDLHSELNLSSLELGDSALYFCASSGAVNTGELFFGEGSRLTVL.

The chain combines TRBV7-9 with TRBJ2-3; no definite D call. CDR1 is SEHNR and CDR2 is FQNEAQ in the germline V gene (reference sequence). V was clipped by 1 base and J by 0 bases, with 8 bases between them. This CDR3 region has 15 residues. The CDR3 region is CASSLGGLSTDTQYF. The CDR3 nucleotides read TGTGCCAGCAGCTTAGGAGGCCTGAGCACAGATACGCAGTATTTT.

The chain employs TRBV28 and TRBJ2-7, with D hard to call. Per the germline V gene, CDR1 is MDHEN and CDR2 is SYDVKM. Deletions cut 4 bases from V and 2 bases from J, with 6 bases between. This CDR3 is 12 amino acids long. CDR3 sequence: CASSSDPYEQYF. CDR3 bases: TGTGCCAGCAGTTCCGACCCCTACGAGCAGTACTTC. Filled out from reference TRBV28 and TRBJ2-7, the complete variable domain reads DVKVTQSSRYLVKRTGEKVFLECVQDMDHENMFWYRQDPGLGLRLIYFSYDVKMKEKGDIPEGYSVSREKKERFSLILESASTNQTSMYLCASSSDPYEQYFGPGTRLTVT.

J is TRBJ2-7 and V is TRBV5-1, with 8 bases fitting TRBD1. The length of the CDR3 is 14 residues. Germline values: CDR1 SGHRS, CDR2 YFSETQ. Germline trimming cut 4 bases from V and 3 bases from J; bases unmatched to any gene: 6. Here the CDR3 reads CASSQDRAYYEQYF. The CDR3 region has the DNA TGCGCCAGCAGCCAGGACAGGGCCTACTACGAGCAGTACTTC.

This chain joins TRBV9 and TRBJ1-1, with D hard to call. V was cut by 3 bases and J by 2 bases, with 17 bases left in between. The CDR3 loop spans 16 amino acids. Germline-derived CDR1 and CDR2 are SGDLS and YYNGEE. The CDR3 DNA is TGTGCCAGCAGCGCTTCAGAAGGTCAGATAAACACTGAAGCTTTCTTT. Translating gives CASSASEGQINTEAFF.

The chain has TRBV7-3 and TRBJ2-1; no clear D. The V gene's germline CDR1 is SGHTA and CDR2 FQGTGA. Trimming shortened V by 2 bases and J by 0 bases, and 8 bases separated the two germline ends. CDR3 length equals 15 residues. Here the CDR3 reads CASSLGPGSYNEQFF. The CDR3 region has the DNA TGTGCCAGCAGCTTAGGTCCAGGCTCCTACAATGAGCAGTTCTTC.

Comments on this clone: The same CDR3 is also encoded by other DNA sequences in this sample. The CDR3 sequence: CASRGTVNTGELFF. The CDR3 nucleotides are TGTGCCAGCAGGGGAACAGTTAACACCGGGGAGCTGTTTTTT. The chain carries TRBV2 and TRBJ2-2, with D hard to call. Germline CDR1 is SNHLY and CDR2 is FYNNEI. The ends were cut back, 6 bases at V and 2 bases at J, with 10 bases in the middle. This CDR3 has 14 residues.

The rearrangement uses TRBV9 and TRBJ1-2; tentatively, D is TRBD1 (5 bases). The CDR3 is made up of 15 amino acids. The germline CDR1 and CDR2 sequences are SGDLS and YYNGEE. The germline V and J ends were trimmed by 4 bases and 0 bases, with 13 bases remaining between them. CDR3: CASSQSAGSNYGYTF. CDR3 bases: TGTGCCAGCAGCCAATCGGCAGGGTCTAACTATGGCTACACCTTC.

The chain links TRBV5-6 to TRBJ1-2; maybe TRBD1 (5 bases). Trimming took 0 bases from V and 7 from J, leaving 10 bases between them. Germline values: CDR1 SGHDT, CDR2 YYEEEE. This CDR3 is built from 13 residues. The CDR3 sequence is CASSLAGRSGYTF. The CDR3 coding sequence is TGTGCCAGCAGCTTGGCAGGGAGGTCTGGCTACACCTTC. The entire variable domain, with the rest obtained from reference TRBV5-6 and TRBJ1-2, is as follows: DAGVTQSPTHLIKTRGQQVTLRCSPKSGHDTVSWYQQALGQGPQFIFQYYEEEERQRGNFPDRFSGHQFPNYSSELNVNALLLGDSALYLCASSLAGRSGYTFGSGTRLTVV.

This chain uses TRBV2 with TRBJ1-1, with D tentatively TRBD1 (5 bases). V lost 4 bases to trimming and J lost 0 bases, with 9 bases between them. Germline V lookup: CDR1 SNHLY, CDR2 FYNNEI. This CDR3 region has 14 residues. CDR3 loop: CASSAPGLNTEAFF. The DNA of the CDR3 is TGTGCCAGCAGTGCCCCAGGGCTGAACACTGAAGCTTTCTTT. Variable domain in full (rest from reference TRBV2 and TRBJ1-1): EPEVTQTPSHQVTQMGQEVILRCVPISNHLYFYWYRQILGQKVEFLVSFYNNEISEKSEIFDDQFSVERPDGSNFTLKIRSTKLEDSAMYFCASSAPGLNTEAFFGQGTRLTVV.

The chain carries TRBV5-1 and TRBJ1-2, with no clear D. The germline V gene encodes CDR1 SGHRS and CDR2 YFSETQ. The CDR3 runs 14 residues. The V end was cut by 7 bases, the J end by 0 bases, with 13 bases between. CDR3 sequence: CASRDGPSNYGYTF. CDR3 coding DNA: TGCGCCAGCCGAGACGGCCCCTCTAACTATGGCTACACCTTC.

CDR3 protein: CASTSPGQNTGELFF. In DNA, the CDR3 is TGCGCCAGCACCAGTCCGGGACAGAACACCGGGGAGCTGTTTTTT. The gene calls are TRBV4-1 and TRBJ2-2, with a tentative D call TRBD1 (6 bases). Germline assignment: CDR1 MGHRA and CDR2 YSYEKL. V shed 7 bases and J shed 1 base, with 13 bases lying between them. The CDR3 has 15 residues.

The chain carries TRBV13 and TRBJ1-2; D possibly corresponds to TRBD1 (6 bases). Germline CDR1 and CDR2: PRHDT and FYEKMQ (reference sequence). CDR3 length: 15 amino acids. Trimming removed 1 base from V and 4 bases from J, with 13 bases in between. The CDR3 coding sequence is TGTGCCAGCAGCTTAGCCACAGGGTTTCGCTATGGCTACACCTTC. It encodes CASSLATGFRYGYTF.

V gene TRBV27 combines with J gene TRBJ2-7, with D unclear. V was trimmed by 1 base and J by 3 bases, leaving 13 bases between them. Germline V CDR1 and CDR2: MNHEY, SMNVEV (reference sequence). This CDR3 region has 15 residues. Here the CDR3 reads CASSLYSNWNYEQYF. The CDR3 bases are TGTGCCAGCAGTTTATACAGTAACTGGAACTACGAGCAGTACTTC.

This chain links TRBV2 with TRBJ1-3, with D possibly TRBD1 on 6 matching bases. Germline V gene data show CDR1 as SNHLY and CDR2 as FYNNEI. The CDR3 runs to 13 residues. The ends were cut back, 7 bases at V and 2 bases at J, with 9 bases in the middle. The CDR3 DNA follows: TGTGCCAGCAATCCAGGGGCTGGAAACACCATATATTTT. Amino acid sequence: CASNPGAGNTIYF.

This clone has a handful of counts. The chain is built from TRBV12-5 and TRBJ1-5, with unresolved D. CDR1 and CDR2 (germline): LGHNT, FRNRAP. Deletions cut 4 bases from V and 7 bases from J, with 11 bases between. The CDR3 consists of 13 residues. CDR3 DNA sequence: TGTGCTAGTGGTTCCCCGCCGGGGCAGCCCCAGCATTTT. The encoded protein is CASGSPPGQPQHF. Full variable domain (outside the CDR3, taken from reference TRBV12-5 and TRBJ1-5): DARVTQTPRHKVTEMGQEVTMRCQPILGHNTVFWYRQTMMQGLELLAYFRNRAPLDDSGMPKDRFSAEMPDATLATLKIQPSEPRDSAVYFCASGSPPGQPQHFGDGTRLSIL.

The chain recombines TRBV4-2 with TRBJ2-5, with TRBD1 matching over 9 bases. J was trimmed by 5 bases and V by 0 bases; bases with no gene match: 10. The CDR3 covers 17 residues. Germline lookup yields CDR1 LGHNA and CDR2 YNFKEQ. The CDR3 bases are TGTGCCAGCAGCCAAGATTCCGTGACAGGGGGTCGGGAGACCCAGTACTTC. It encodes CASSQDSVTGGRETQYF.

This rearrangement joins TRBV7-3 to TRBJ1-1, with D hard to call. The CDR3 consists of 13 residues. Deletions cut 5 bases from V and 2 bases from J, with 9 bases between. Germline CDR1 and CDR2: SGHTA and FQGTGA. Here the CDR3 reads CASSRTVNTEAFF. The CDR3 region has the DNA TGTGCCAGCAGCCGCACAGTAAACACTGAAGCTTTCTTT.

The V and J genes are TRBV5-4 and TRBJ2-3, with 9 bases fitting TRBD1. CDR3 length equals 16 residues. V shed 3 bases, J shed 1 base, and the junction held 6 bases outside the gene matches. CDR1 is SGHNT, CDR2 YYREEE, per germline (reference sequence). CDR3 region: CASSSPDRGGTDTQYF. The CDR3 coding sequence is TGTGCCAGCAGCTCCCCGGACAGGGGAGGCACAGATACGCAGTATTTT.

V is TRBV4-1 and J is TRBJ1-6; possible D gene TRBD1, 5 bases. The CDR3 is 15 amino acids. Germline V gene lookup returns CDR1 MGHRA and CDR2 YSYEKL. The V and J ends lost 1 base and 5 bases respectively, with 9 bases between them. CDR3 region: CASSQVGEHNSPLHF. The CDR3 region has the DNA TGCGCCAGCAGCCAAGTGGGGGAGCATAATTCACCCCTCCACTTT.